Only a few counts were recorded for the clone carrying this TCR beta chain. The source of the sample is a study of blood T cell repertoires in COVID-19. Study as a whole: Acute and convalescent COVID-19 samples came from the United States, Italy and Spain. In each case, the material was cDNA or gDNA derived from T cells, B-cell-depleted T cells, or PBMCs.

Germline values: CDR1 SGHNT, CDR2 YYREEE (reference sequence). The V end lost 4 bases, the J end lost 7 bases, and 18 bases lay between the germline ends. The CDR3 totals 15 residues. In the original analysis: Estimates of nucleated cell counts were drawn from the amplification of reference gene primers. Profiled with immunoSEQ multiplex PCR; TCRdb holds only in-frame clones, not every one. D and trimming were read from the DNA, whereas the V and J calls and clone size are those reported in that table. The table has 300,000 to 350,000 clones, about 83% seen once. The specimen sequenced was peripheral blood. The chain carries TRBV5-4 and TRBJ1-5; D unresolved. This sequence was found in a man between 25 and 39 years old with active or convalescent COVID-19. In DNA, the CDR3 is TGTGCCAGCAGCAACGGCCCAGGCGGGAGGCAGCCCCAGCATTTT. Its protein is CASSNGPGGRQPQHF.